Included here is one T cell receptor beta chain sequence, with context. No antigen is known for it. V shed 0 bases and J 0 bases; nucleotides not matched to a gene: 6. The CDR3 runs to 18 residues. Germline V CDR1 and CDR2: MNHNS, SASEGT. The data were taken from a study of type 1 regulatory T cells. Study information: This in vitro CD4 product, T-allo10, is enriched for Tr1 cells and alloantigen-specific.

One entry per CDR3 protein, called by TCRdb with MiXCR from the reads. The sample consists of roughly 68,000 distinct CDR3 sequences, 55% to 80% of them appearing once. Sequencing was done on a sample of cultured T cells, either the whole culture or a sorted T cell fraction (not recorded which). Subset of the sample: Tr1-enriched cell product generated in vitro against host alloantigens. The receptor was isolated from a human donor in good health. This sequence joins TRBV6-1 and TRBJ1-4; 8 bases agree with TRBD1. CDR3 coding DNA: TGTGCCAGCAGTGAAGCGGTCAGGGGGCTTACAACTAATGAAAAACTGTTTTTT. Translation: CASSEAVRGLTTNEKLFF.